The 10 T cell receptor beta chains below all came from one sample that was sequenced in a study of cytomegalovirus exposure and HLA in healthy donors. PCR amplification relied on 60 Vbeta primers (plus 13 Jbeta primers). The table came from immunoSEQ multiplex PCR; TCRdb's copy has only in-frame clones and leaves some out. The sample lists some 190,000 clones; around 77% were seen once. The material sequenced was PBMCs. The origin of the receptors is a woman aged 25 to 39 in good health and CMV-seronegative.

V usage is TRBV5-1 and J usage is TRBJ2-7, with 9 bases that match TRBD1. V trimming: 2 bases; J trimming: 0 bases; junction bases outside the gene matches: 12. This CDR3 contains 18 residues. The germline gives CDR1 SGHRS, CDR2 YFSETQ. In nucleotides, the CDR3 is TGCGCCAGCAGCTTTACGGACAGGGGATTATTGGGCTCCTACGAGCAGTACTTC. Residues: CASSFTDRGLLGSYEQYF.

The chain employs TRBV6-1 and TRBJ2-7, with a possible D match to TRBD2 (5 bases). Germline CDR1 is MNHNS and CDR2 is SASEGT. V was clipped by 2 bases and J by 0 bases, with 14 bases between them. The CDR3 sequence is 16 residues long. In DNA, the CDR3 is TGTGCCAGCAGTGAACCGCGGGCAGGACTCTCCTACGAGCAGTACTTC. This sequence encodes CASSEPRAGLSYEQYF.

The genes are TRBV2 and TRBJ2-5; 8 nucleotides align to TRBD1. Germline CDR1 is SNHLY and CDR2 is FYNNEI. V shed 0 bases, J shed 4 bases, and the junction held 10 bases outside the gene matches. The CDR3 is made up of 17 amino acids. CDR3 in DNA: TGTGCCAGCAGTGAAGCCAGGGGGCGGACAAGGGGAGAGACCCAGTACTTC. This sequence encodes CASSEARGRTRGETQYF.

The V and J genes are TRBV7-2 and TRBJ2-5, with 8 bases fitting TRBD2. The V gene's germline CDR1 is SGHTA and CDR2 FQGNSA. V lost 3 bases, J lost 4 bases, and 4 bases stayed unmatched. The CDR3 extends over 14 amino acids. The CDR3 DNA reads TGTGCCAGCAGCTTCGGGGGGGCCGGAGAGACCCAGTACTTC. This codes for CASSFGGAGETQYF.

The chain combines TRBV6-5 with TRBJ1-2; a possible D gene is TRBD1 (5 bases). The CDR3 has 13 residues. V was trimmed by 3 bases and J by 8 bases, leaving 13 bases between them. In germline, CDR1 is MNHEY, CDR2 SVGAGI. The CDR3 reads CASSYDTGGGYTF. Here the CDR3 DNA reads TGTGCCAGCAGTTATGATACGGGGGGAGGCTACACCTTC.

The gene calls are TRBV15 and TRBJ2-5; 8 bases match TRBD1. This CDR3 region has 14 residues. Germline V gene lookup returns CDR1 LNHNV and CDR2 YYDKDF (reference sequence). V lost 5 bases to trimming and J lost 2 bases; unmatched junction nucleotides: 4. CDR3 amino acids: CATSPGDRQETQYF. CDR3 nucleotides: TGTGCCACCAGCCCAGGGGACAGGCAAGAGACCCAGTACTTC.

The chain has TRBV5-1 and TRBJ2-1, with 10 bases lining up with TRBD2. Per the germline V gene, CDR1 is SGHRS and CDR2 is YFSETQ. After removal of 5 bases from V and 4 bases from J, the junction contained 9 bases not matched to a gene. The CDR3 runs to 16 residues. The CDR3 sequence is CASSESGGAAYNEQFF. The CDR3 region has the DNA TGCGCCAGCAGTGAAAGCGGGGGGGCCGCTTACAATGAGCAGTTCTTC.

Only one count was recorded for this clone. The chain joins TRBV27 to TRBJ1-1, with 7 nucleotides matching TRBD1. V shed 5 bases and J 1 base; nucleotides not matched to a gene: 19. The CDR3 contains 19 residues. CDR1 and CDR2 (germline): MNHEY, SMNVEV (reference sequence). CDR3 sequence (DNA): TGTGCCAGCAGTCTCCGACCTCGGGACAGCGCCATATCGAACACTGAAGCTTTCTTT. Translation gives CASSLRPRDSAISNTEAFF.

CDR3 coding DNA: TGCGCCAGCAGCTTTAAGGGGTGGTCTAACACTGAAGCTTTCTTT. This codes for CASSFKGWSNTEAFF. The chain is built from TRBV5-1 and TRBJ1-1; tentative D call: TRBD1 (5 bases). The germline gives CDR1 SGHRS, CDR2 YFSETQ. The CDR3 contains 15 residues. V lost 2 bases and J 2 bases, leaving 13 bases between the germline ends.

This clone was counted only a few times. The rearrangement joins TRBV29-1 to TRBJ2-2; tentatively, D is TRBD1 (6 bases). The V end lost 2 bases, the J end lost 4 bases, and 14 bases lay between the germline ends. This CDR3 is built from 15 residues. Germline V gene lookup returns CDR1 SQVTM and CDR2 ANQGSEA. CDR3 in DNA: TGCAGCGTTGAAAGTAGGCAGGGGAGCACCGGGGAGCTGTTTTTT. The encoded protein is CSVESRQGSTGELFF.